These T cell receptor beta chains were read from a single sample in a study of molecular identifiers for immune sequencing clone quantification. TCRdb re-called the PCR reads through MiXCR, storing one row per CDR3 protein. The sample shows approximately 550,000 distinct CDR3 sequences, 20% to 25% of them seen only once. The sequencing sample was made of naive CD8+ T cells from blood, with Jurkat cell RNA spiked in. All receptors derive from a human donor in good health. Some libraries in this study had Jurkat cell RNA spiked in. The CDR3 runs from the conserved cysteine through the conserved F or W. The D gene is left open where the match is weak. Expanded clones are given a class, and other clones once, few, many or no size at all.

TGCGCCAGCAGCCAATCAAGAACCCAAGAAGCTTTCTTT | CASSQSRTQEAFF | many | TRBV4-1 | NA | TRBJ1-1
TGTGCCAGCAGCTTAGTGGCAGGGCGAGAGACCCAGTACTTC | CASSLVAGRETQYF | many | TRBV7-6 | NA | TRBJ2-5
TGTGCCACCAGCAGAGATCTCGCGGGGACGGATACGCAGTATTTT | CATSRDLAGTDTQYF | NA | TRBV15 | NA | TRBJ2-3
TGCAGTGCTTACCAGGGTACCAAAAACATTCAGTACTTC | CSAYQGTKNIQYF | many | TRBV20-1 | NA | TRBJ2-4
TGTGCCAGCAGCTTAGCAAGGAGGATGGCAGATACGCAGTATTTT | CASSLARRMADTQYF | many | TRBV7-2 | NA | TRBJ2-3
TGTGCCAGCAGCCAAGGACAGGGAGGGGATGAAAAACTGTTTTTT | CASSQGQGGDEKLFF | few | TRBV4-2 | TRBD1 | TRBJ1-4
TGTGCCAGCAGTCGGACCGCAACCCCCTACGAGCAGTACTTC | CASSRTATPYEQYF | few | TRBV2 | NA | TRBJ2-7
TGTGCCAGCAGCGCTCGACAGGGATTGGACACTGAAGCTTTCTTT | CASSARQGLDTEAFF | many | TRBV5-4 | TRBD1 | TRBJ1-1
TGTGCCAGCAGTCCCCCGCAGGGGAGATCGGATACCCAGTACTTC | CASSPPQGRSDTQYF | few | TRBV7-2 | NA | TRBJ2-5
TGTGCCAGCAGCGTAGACCCCCCAGATACGCAGTATTTT | CASSVDPPDTQYF | many | TRBV9 | NA | TRBJ2-3
TGCAGTGCTACTGGGACAGGGGTAGCCGGGGAGCTGTTTTTT | CSATGTGVAGELFF | NA | TRBV20-1 | TRBD1 | TRBJ2-2
TGTGCCAGCAGCCCACCAACAGGCCCGCGCTTAGAGACCCAGTACTTC | CASSPPTGPRLETQYF | many | TRBV7-9 | NA | TRBJ2-5
TGTGCCAGCAGCTTTAGCGGGAGGGATATCGACGAGCAGTACTTC | CASSFSGRDIDEQYF | NA | TRBV11-1 | TRBD2 | TRBJ2-7
TGTGCCAGCAGTCTACAGGGGAACAATCAGCCCCAGCATTTT | CASSLQGNNQPQHF | many | TRBV12-3/TRBV12-4 | TRBD1 | TRBJ1-5
TGCGCCAGCAGCCGAGATCCCCCGTCGGGACTAGCTACGGATGAGCAGTTCTTC | CASSRDPPSGLATDEQFF | NA | TRBV4-3 | TRBD2 | TRBJ2-1
TGTGCTAGTGGTGTATTAAACAGGGGCACGGGCTCTGGGGCCAACGTCCTGACTTTC | CASGVLNRGTGSGANVLTF | many | TRBV12-5 | TRBD1 | TRBJ2-6
TGCAGTGCGCCCCCGGACTCGCGGGAATACGAGCAGTACTTC | CSAPPDSREYEQYF | NA | TRBV20-1 | NA | TRBJ2-7
TGTGCCAGCAGTGATCCCAGGGACCCCTATGGCTACACCTTC | CASSDPRDPYGYTF | NA | TRBV2 | NA | TRBJ1-2
TGTGCCAGCAGTTCCCTCGGGACTAGCGGGGGAGCTTACCAAGAGACCCAGTACTTC | CASSSLGTSGGAYQETQYF | few | TRBV6-5 | TRBD2 | TRBJ2-5
TGTGCCATCAATGAGCTACAGGCGAACTTTGCAGGGGAGCTGTTTTTT | CAINELQANFAGELFF | few | TRBV10-3 | NA | TRBJ2-2
TGTGCCAGCCCCCCCCTCAGCGGTAGCACAGATACGCAGTATTTT | CASPPLSGSTDTQYF | many | TRBV7-9 | NA | TRBJ2-3
TGTGCCAGCAGACAAGACACAGATACGCAGTATTTT | CASRQDTDTQYF | few | TRBV12-3/TRBV12-4 | NA | TRBJ2-3
TGTGCCAGCAGCTTGGAAACAGCTAACTATGGCTACACCTTC | CASSLETANYGYTF | many | TRBV5-5 | NA | TRBJ1-2
TGTGCCAGCAGTCCGGAGGGGGACACTGAAGCTTTCTTT | CASSPEGDTEAFF | many | TRBV13 | NA | TRBJ1-1
TGTGCCAGTAGTATAAGCAGGGGGTACCAAGAGACCCAGTACTTC | CASSISRGYQETQYF | NA | TRBV19 | TRBD1 | TRBJ2-5
TGTGCCACGGAGCGCGACGTGAACACCGGGGAGCTGTTTTTT | CATERDVNTGELFF | many | TRBV4-2 | NA | TRBJ2-2
TGTGCCAGCAGCTTAATAGAGAACTCTGGAAACACCATATATTTT | CASSLIENSGNTIYF | NA | TRBV13 | NA | TRBJ1-3
TGTGCCAGCAGTTCCCGCCACAGGGGCGGGTACGAGCAGTACTTC | CASSSRHRGGYEQYF | few | TRBV27 | TRBD1 | TRBJ2-7
TGTGCCAGCAGCTTGACCAGCTCTGGGGCCAACGTCCTGACTTTC | CASSLTSSGANVLTF | NA | TRBV5-3 | NA | TRBJ2-6
TGTGCCAGCAGCTTTGGGGCAGGGGAAGCTTTCTTT | CASSFGAGEAFF | few | TRBV7-9 | NA | TRBJ1-1
TGCAGTGCTAGAGATCCCACTAGCGGTTACGAGCAGTACTTC | CSARDPTSGYEQYF | NA | TRBV20-1 | TRBD2 | TRBJ2-7
TGTGCCAGCAGCTCCACCAGCGGGAGTATTGTGCAGTATTTT | CASSSTSGSIVQYF | many | TRBV9 | TRBD2 | TRBJ2-3
TGTGCCAGCAGCATACTTAAGGGGTCCTACAATGAGCAGTTCTTC | CASSILKGSYNEQFF | NA | TRBV7-3 | NA | TRBJ2-1
TGTGCCAGCAGCCACTGGGACGGGGTCGGCTACACCTTC | CASSHWDGVGYTF | NA | TRBV7-2 | NA | TRBJ1-2
TGTGCCAGCAGCCCCCTGGGGGGCCATGATGAGCAGTTCTTC | CASSPLGGHDEQFF | few | TRBV7-2 | NA | TRBJ2-1
TGTGCCAGCAGCTTTACGACAGACTCCTACGAGCAGTACTTC | CASSFTTDSYEQYF | NA | TRBV5-6 | NA | TRBJ2-7
TGTGCCAGCAGTTTAATGGGGCCCCACGAGCAGTACTTC | CASSLMGPHEQYF | NA | TRBV12-3/TRBV12-4 | NA | TRBJ2-7